The rows below give T cell receptor beta chains drawn from one sample of a study of cytomegalovirus exposure and HLA in healthy donors. Measured with immunoSEQ multiplex PCR; TCRdb has only the in-frame clones, and not every one. This sample's table reports 75,000 to 95,000 clones. Sequenced input: PBMCs. Receptor source: a woman in her sixties or seventies in good health and CMV-seronegative. CDR3s include the opening cysteine and the closing phenylalanine or tryptophan. D genes are given only for firm matches.

J: TRBJ2-7; V: TRBV27; D: TRBD2; CDR3: CASSSTSSLYF; DNA: TGTGCCAGCAGTTCGACTAGCTCGCTGTACTTC
J: TRBJ2-4; V: TRBV30; D: TRBD1; CDR3: CAWSGGVGTGGGNIQYF; DNA: TGTGCCTGGAGTGGAGGTGTGGGGACAGGGGGAGGAAACATTCAGTACTTC
J: TRBJ2-7; V: TRBV10-2; D: TRBD2; CDR3: CATSHVREGEQYF; DNA: TGCGCCACCTCACACGTCAGGGAGGGCGAGCAGTACTTC
J: TRBJ1-1; V: TRBV6-6; D: .; CDR3: CASRREENTEAFF; DNA: TGTGCCAGCCGGAGGGAAGAGAACACTGAAGCTTTCTTT
J: TRBJ2-3; V: TRBV19; D: TRBD1; CDR3: CASNPGQGWDTQYF; DNA: TGTGCCAGTAACCCGGGACAGGGATGGGATACGCAGTATTTT
J: TRBJ1-2; V: TRBV23-1; D: TRBD1; CDR3: CASSQGTGANYGYTF; DNA: TGCGCCAGCAGTCAAGGGACAGGGGCTAACTATGGCTACACCTTC
J: TRBJ1-2; V: TRBV5-4; D: TRBD1; CDR3: CASRKTGGEYGYTF; DNA: TGTGCCAGCAGAAAAACAGGGGGCGAATATGGCTACACCTTC
J: TRBJ1-2; V: TRBV27; D: .; CDR3: CASSFQGRNYGYTF; DNA: TGTGCCAGCAGTTTTCAGGGGCGAAACTATGGCTACACCTTC
J: TRBJ1-6; V: TRBV10-3; D: .; CDR3: CAIRGQSESPLHF; DNA: TGTGCCATCCGCGGACAGTCGGAATCACCCCTCCACTTT
J: TRBJ2-5; V: TRBV7-3; D: .; CDR3: CASSQNRMETQYF; DNA: TGTGCCAGCAGCCAGAACCGAATGGAGACCCAGTACTTC
J: TRBJ2-1; V: TRBV11-2; D: .; CDR3: CASSLAFNEQFF; DNA: TGTGCCAGCAGCTTAGCTTTCAATGAGCAGTTCTTC
J: TRBJ2-7; V: TRBV5-1; D: .; CDR3: CASSLVSSGADYEQYF; DNA: TGCGCCAGCAGCTTGGTGAGTTCAGGTGCCGACTACGAGCAGTACTTC
J: TRBJ2-3; V: TRBV5-1; D: .; CDR3: CASSLGGPDTQYF; DNA: TGCGCCAGCAGCTTGGGAGGGCCAGATACGCAGTATTTT
J: TRBJ2-3; V: TRBV7-2; D: TRBD2; CDR3: CASSLASGSGVDTQYF; DNA: TGTGCCAGCAGCTTAGCTAGCGGGAGTGGGGTAGATACGCAGTATTTT
J: TRBJ2-3; V: TRBV2; D: TRBD1; CDR3: CASSPGTGGSTDTQYF; DNA: TGTGCCAGCAGCCCTGGGACAGGGGGTAGCACAGATACGCAGTATTTT
J: TRBJ2-2; V: TRBV4-2; D: TRBD2; CDR3: CASSLPSGRGTGELFF; DNA: TGTGCCAGCAGCCTCCCTAGCGGGAGGGGCACCGGGGAGCTGTTTTTT
J: TRBJ2-5; V: TRBV19; D: .; CDR3: CASSKTGSRGETQYF; DNA: TGTGCCAGTAGTAAAACAGGGTCAAGGGGAGAGACCCAGTACTTC
J: TRBJ1-1; V: TRBV4-2; D: .; CDR3: CASSQDPAGGTEAFF; DNA: TGTGCCAGCAGCCAAGATCCCGCGGGGGGCACTGAAGCTTTCTTT
J: TRBJ2-7; V: TRBV10-3; D: TRBD2; CDR3: CAIKGTSGRGFYEQYF; DNA: TGTGCCATCAAAGGGACTAGCGGGAGAGGATTCTACGAGCAGTACTTC
J: TRBJ1-1; V: TRBV29-1; D: .; CDR3: CSVETQEKAFF; DNA: TGCAGCGTTGAAACACAGGAGAAAGCTTTCTTT
J: TRBJ1-1; V: TRBV16; D: .; CDR3: CATRGQTNTEAFF; DNA: TGTGCCACCAGGGGACAAACGAACACTGAAGCTTTCTTT
J: TRBJ2-3; V: TRBV19; D: TRBD2; CDR3: CASSMSGRSPDTQYF; DNA: TGTGCCAGTAGTATGAGCGGGAGGTCTCCAGATACGCAGTATTTT
J: TRBJ1-4; V: TRBV5-4; D: .; CDR3: CASSARNENEKLFF; DNA: TGTGCCAGCAGCGCGCGGAACGAGAATGAAAAACTGTTTTTT
J: TRBJ2-3; V: TRBV4-2; D: TRBD2; CDR3: CASSQALAGATDTQYF; DNA: TGTGCCAGCAGCCAAGCACTAGCGGGAGCAACAGATACGCAGTATTTT
J: TRBJ2-6; V: TRBV29-1; D: .; CDR3: CSVGQGGSGANVLTF; DNA: TGCAGCGTTGGGCAGGGCGGCTCTGGGGCCAACGTCCTGACTTTC
J: TRBJ2-3; V: TRBV6-5; D: TRBD2; CDR3: CASSSRTSGSTDTQYF; DNA: TGTGCCAGCAGTTCCAGGACTAGCGGGAGCACAGATACGCAGTATTTT
J: TRBJ2-6; V: TRBV28; D: .; CDR3: CASSLFVLGAAAGANVLTF; DNA: TGTGCCAGCAGTTTATTTGTCTTAGGGGCGGCCGCTGGGGCCAACGTCCTGACTTTC
J: TRBJ1-3; V: TRBV28; D: .; CDR3: CASSLGQAFTLSGNTIYF; DNA: TGTGCCAGCAGTTTAGGGCAAGCCTTCACCCTCTCTGGAAACACCATATATTTT
J: TRBJ2-7; V: TRBV11-1; D: .; CDR3: CASSLIARREQYF; DNA: TGTGCCAGCAGCTTAATTGCCCGGCGGGAGCAGTACTTC
J: TRBJ2-7; V: TRBV5-1; D: TRBD1; CDR3: CASSSGTGPTYEQYF; DNA: TGCGCCAGCAGCTCTGGGACAGGGCCTACCTACGAGCAGTACTTC
J: TRBJ2-2; V: TRBV7-7; D: .; CDR3: CASSLGFSGELFF; DNA: TGTGCTAGCAGCTTAGGTTTCTCCGGGGAGCTGTTTTTT
J: TRBJ2-7; V: TRBV7-3; D: .; CDR3: CASSSPGSYEQYF; DNA: TGTGCCAGCAGCTCCCCGGGGTCCTACGAGCAGTACTTC
J: TRBJ2-5; V: TRBV9; D: .; CDR3: CASSTRTDQETQYF; DNA: TGTGCCAGCAGCACCAGGACAGACCAAGAGACCCAGTACTTC
J: TRBJ2-1; V: TRBV2; D: TRBD2; CDR3: CASGTSGSFGEQFF; DNA: TGTGCCAGTGGGACTAGCGGGAGCTTTGGTGAGCAGTTCTTC
J: TRBJ2-1; V: TRBV25-1; D: TRBD2; CDR3: CASSEGGGTSGSYNEQFF; DNA: TGTGCCAGCAGTGAAGGTGGGGGGACTAGCGGGAGTTATAATGAGCAGTTCTTC
J: TRBJ2-6; V: TRBV11-3; D: TRBD1; CDR3: CASSLVDRAGANVLTF; DNA: TGTGCCAGCAGCTTAGTCGACAGGGCTGGGGCCAACGTCCTGACTTTC
J: TRBJ1-1; V: TRBV15; D: TRBD1; CDR3: CATSRELGQANTEAFF; DNA: TGTGCCACCAGCAGAGAGCTGGGACAGGCGAACACTGAAGCTTTCTTT
J: TRBJ2-1; V: TRBV6-5; D: TRBD2; CDR3: CASSYETSGYNEQFF; DNA: TGTGCCAGCAGTTACGAGACTAGCGGATACAATGAGCAGTTCTTC
J: TRBJ2-7; V: TRBV30; D: .; CDR3: CAWTSGSLSYEQYF; DNA: TGTGCCTGGACCAGCGGCTCTCTCTCCTACGAGCAGTACTTC
J: TRBJ2-1; V: TRBV4-1; D: .; CDR3: CASSQRVTNGITSNEQFF; DNA: TGCGCCAGCAGCCAAAGGGTTACGAACGGGATCACTTCCAATGAGCAGTTCTTC
J: TRBJ1-5; V: TRBV6-6; D: .; CDR3: CASQYTDSNQPQHF; DNA: TGTGCCAGCCAATATACAGACAGCAATCAGCCCCAGCATTTT
J: TRBJ1-2; V: TRBV7-2; D: .; CDR3: CASSLASESYGYTF; DNA: TGTGCCAGCAGCTTAGCGTCAGAAAGCTATGGCTACACCTTC
J: TRBJ2-5; V: TRBV5-1; D: .; CDR3: CASSLVALETQYF; DNA: TGCGCCAGCAGCTTGGTGGCTCTGGAGACCCAGTACTTC
J: TRBJ1-5; V: TRBV5-1; D: TRBD1; CDR3: CASSFTGDSNQPQHF; DNA: TGCGCCAGCAGCTTTACAGGGGATAGCAATCAGCCCCAGCATTTT
J: TRBJ2-5; V: TRBV19; D: TRBD2; CDR3: CASSGGTSGTKETQYF; DNA: TGTGCCAGTAGTGGAGGGACTAGCGGGACAAAAGAGACCCAGTACTTC
J: TRBJ2-1; V: TRBV5-1; D: .; CDR3: CASSLVVGAEYNEQFF; DNA: TGCGCCAGCAGCTTGGTGGTGGGGGCTGAGTACAATGAGCAGTTCTTC
J: TRBJ2-1; V: TRBV7-8; D: TRBD2; CDR3: CASSPRTSGTRRWFF; DNA: TGTGCCAGCAGCCCCCGGACTAGCGGGACCCGACGTTGGTTCTTC
J: TRBJ2-2; V: TRBV5-1; D: .; CDR3: CASKTDSSNTGELFF; DNA: TGCGCCAGCAAGACGGACTCCTCGAACACCGGGGAGCTGTTTTTT
J: TRBJ2-7; V: TRBV19; D: TRBD2; CDR3: CASSSLAGVVHEQYF; DNA: TGTGCCAGTAGTTCACTAGCGGGAGTCGTCCACGAGCAGTACTTC
J: TRBJ2-5; V: TRBV9; D: TRBD2; CDR3: CASSEFPGGGTQYF; DNA: TGTGCCAGCAGCGAGTTCCCGGGGGGAGGGACCCAGTACTTC
J: TRBJ1-6; V: TRBV2; D: .; CDR3: CASSVGSDNSPLHF; DNA: TGTGCCAGCAGTGTTGGCAGCGATAATTCACCCCTCCACTTT
J: TRBJ2-1; V: TRBV5-4; D: .; CDR3: CASREPLAQGPLQFF; DNA: TGTGCCAGCAGGGAGCCCCTAGCACAGGGACCACTGCAGTTCTTC
J: TRBJ2-3; V: TRBV10-1; D: TRBD2; CDR3: CASSAGLASTDTQYF; DNA: TGCGCCAGCAGTGCCGGACTAGCGAGCACAGATACGCAGTATTTT
J: TRBJ2-7; V: TRBV29-1; D: .; CDR3: CSVMEGTKTYEQYF; DNA: TGCAGCGTTATGGAGGGAACGAAAACCTACGAGCAGTACTTC
J: TRBJ1-1; V: TRBV7-9; D: .; CDR3: CASSLATVAEAFF; DNA: TGTGCCAGCAGCTTAGCTACGGTAGCTGAAGCTTTCTTT
J: TRBJ2-1; V: TRBV4-1; D: TRBD2; CDR3: CASSQGGGWTSGIYNEQFF; DNA: TGCGCCAGCAGCCAAGGGGGGGGATGGACTAGCGGGATTTACAATGAGCAGTTCTTC
J: TRBJ1-2; V: TRBV30; D: .; CDR3: CAWSRGLPWGGYTF; DNA: TGTGCCTGGAGTAGGGGACTCCCCTGGGGTGGCTACACCTTC
J: TRBJ2-3; V: TRBV27; D: .; CDR3: CASSLRQGGFFDTQYF; DNA: TGTGCCAGCAGTTTAAGGCAGGGAGGCTTTTTCGATACGCAGTATTTT
J: TRBJ2-3; V: TRBV6-1; D: TRBD2; CDR3: CASSGVSGRTDTQYF; DNA: TGTGCCAGCAGTGGCGTTAGCGGGAGAACAGATACGCAGTATTTT